Presented here are 8 T cell receptor beta chains from one specimen sequenced in a study of cytomegalovirus exposure and HLA in healthy donors. The PCR used 60 Vbeta and 13 Jbeta primers. Sequenced by immunoSEQ multiplex PCR; TCRdb stores in-frame clones only, minus some. Here the sample spans 100,000 or so clones, approximately 69% being singletons. The sequenced sample consisted of PBMCs. These receptors were taken from a man aged 30-40 years in good health and CMV-seronegative.

The rearrangement links TRBV4-2 to TRBJ2-1, with 8 positions matching TRBD2. Per germline, CDR1 LGHNA and CDR2 YNFKEQ. Trimming cost V 2 bases and J 7 bases; bases outside gene matches: 13. The CDR3 contains 17 residues. CDR3 region: CASSQLSGSRAGNEQFF. CDR3 coding DNA: TGTGCCAGCAGCCAACTGAGCGGGAGCAGGGCGGGGAATGAGCAGTTCTTC.

The CDR3 spells CASTGGQGPNYGYTF. CDR3 nucleotide sequence: TGTGCCAGTACCGGGGGACAGGGGCCTAACTATGGCTACACCTTC. The chain recombines TRBV19 with TRBJ1-2, with 10 bases matching TRBD1. This CDR3 has 15 residues. The germline CDR1 and CDR2 sequences are LNHDA and SQIVND (reference sequence). The junction had 5 bases not matched to a gene; V was cut back by 7 bases and J by 0 bases.

V and J are TRBV5-4 and TRBJ1-1, with D possibly matching TRBD1 (6 bases). Germline CDR1 is SGHNT and CDR2 is YYREEE (reference sequence). The V end was cut by 3 bases, the J end by 6 bases, with 15 bases between. CDR3 length: 14 amino acids. The DNA for the CDR3 is TGTGCCAGCAGCTCCCCCACCTCAGGGGCTGAAGCTTTCTTT. This sequence encodes CASSSPTSGAEAFF.

The V call is TRBV5-1, the J call TRBJ1-1; D might be TRBD1 (5 bases). The CDR3 has 14 residues. V gave up 4 bases and J gave up 0 bases, with 10 bases separating them. The germline V gene has CDR1 SGHRS and CDR2 YFSETQ. This CDR3 reads CASSAMTVNTEAFF. The CDR3 nucleotides read TGCGCCAGCAGCGCTATGACAGTGAACACTGAAGCTTTCTTT.

Only a few counts were recorded for this clone. The CDR3: CASRRLSGQGETEAFF. CDR3 sequence (DNA): TGTGCCAGCAGACGACTTTCCGGACAGGGGGAGACTGAAGCTTTCTTT. V usage is TRBV11-2 and J usage is TRBJ1-1, with TRBD1 identical over 10 bases. Germline V gives CDR1 SGHAT, CDR2 FQNNGV. The V and J ends lost 6 bases and 5 bases, in that order; junction bases with no gene match: 12. The CDR3 totals 16 residues.

The chain links TRBV9 to TRBJ1-4, with 11 bases lining up with TRBD1. CDR3 length: 15 residues. Looked up from germline, CDR1 is SGDLS and CDR2 is YYNGEE. J lost 7 bases, V lost 4 bases, and 6 bases had no gene match. The CDR3, as DNA: TGTGCCAGCAGCACGCCGGGACAGGGGGGTGAAAAACTGTTTTTT. Encoded protein: CASSTPGQGGEKLFF.

A few counts support this clone. The rearrangement joins TRBV28 to TRBJ1-4, with D maybe TRBD1 (6 bases). The V gene's germline CDR1 is MDHEN and CDR2 SYDVKM. CDR3 length: 16 amino acids. V was shortened by 6 bases and J by 2 bases, with 16 bases between the two germline ends. The CDR3, as DNA: TGTGCCAGCAGCAGGTCGGGGGGCCTCACTAATGAAAAACTGTTTTTT. This codes for CASSRSGGLTNEKLFF.

The chain carries TRBV7-6 and TRBJ2-5; TRBD2 is a possible D gene (6 bases). The DNA end is a closer match to TRBJ2-7, so the J assignment may be wrong. This CDR3 comprises 15 residues. Germline CDR1 is SGHVS and CDR2 is FNYEAQ. In DNA form, the CDR3 reads TGTGCCAGCAGCGTACAAGGGACGGGAGCCTACGAGCAGTACTTC. This encodes CASSVQGTGAYEQYF.